These 21 T cell receptor beta chains came from one sample sequenced in a study of shared clonotypes between healthy human individuals. Naive CD8 cells were CD45RO-negative, positively selected for CCR7, excluding terminally differentiated effector memory CD45RA+ cells. Sequencing used immunoSEQ multiplex PCR; TCRdb keeps in-frame clones, though not all of them. Of around 2.1 million clones in the sample, more than 85% were seen once. The sample consisted of naive CD8+ T cells from PBMCs. Source of these receptors: a man between 18 and 29 years old in good health. Some clones in this sample may be carry-over from other donors' samples.

In its sample, this clone was seen once. The chain is built from TRBV12-5 and TRBJ2-2, with 12 bases that match TRBD2. V dropped 4 bases and J dropped 3; count of bases not matched to a gene: 9. Germline V lookup: CDR1 LGHNT, CDR2 FRNRAP. CDR3 length: 18 residues. In DNA, the CDR3 is TGTGCTAGTGGTTGGACTAGCGGGGAAGGGAGGGACACCGGGGAGCTGTTTTTT. It codes for CASGWTSGEGRDTGELFF.

The rearrangement uses TRBV6-6 and TRBJ1-3; weak D call: TRBD1 (5 bases). The germline V and J ends were trimmed by 7 bases and 0 bases, with 13 bases remaining between them. CDR1 and CDR2 (germline): MNHNY, SVGAGI (reference sequence). This CDR3 region has 15 residues. CDR3 in DNA: TGTGCCAGCATCCCTGGGGGTAACTCTGGAAACACCATATATTTT. This sequence encodes CASIPGGNSGNTIYF.

This sequence joins TRBV7-3 and TRBJ2-3; TRBD2 might be the D (5 bases). Trimming stripped 1 base from V and 2 bases from J, with 10 bases between. Looked up from germline, CDR1 is SGHTA and CDR2 is FQGTGA. This CDR3 is built from 15 residues. The CDR3 sequence: CASSLSPADTDTQYF. Written as DNA, the CDR3 is TGTGCCAGCAGCTTAAGTCCAGCGGACACAGATACGCAGTATTTT.

This clone has only one observation. This rearrangement joins TRBV28 to TRBJ2-1; TRBD2 agrees at 10 bases. This CDR3 region has 20 residues. The V gene end was trimmed by 0 bases and the J gene end by 4 bases; junction bases not matched to a gene: 15. The V gene's germline CDR1 is MDHEN and CDR2 SYDVKM. The CDR3 nucleotides read TGTGCCAGCAGTTTATGGGAGTTGGCTAGCGGGAGTGGGAGTTACAATGAGCAGTTCTTC. Translation: CASSLWELASGSGSYNEQFF.

The V call is TRBV9, the J call TRBJ2-1, with TRBD1 matching 7 bases. The length of the CDR3 is 16 residues. Germline V gene lookup returns CDR1 SGDLS and CDR2 YYNGEE. V was clipped by 2 bases and J by 3 bases; unmatched bases: 8. The CDR3 here is CASSVLGTASYNEQFF. As DNA, the CDR3 is TGTGCCAGCAGCGTCTTGGGGACAGCCAGCTACAATGAGCAGTTCTTC.

V is TRBV19 and J is TRBJ1-2; D is perhaps TRBD1 (6 bases). Germline loops: CDR1 LNHDA, CDR2 SQIVND (reference sequence). Trimming stripped 4 bases from V and 8 bases from J, with 11 bases between. This CDR3 spans 12 amino acids. CDR3 residues: CASSTGTIGYTF. The DNA of the CDR3 is TGTGCCAGTAGTACAGGGACAATCGGCTACACCTTC.

The chain couples TRBV30 to TRBJ2-7; no clear D. Per the germline V gene, CDR1 is GTSNPN and CDR2 is SVGIG (reference sequence). V dropped 2 bases and J dropped 5 bases, with 10 bases sitting between them. The CDR3 extends over 12 amino acids. CDR3: CAWSISDDEQYF. The CDR3 nucleotides are TGTGCCTGGAGTATATCGGACGACGAGCAGTACTTC.

The genes are TRBV9 and TRBJ1-1, with D uncertain. Per the germline V gene, CDR1 is SGDLS and CDR2 is YYNGEE. V lost 0 bases to trimming and J lost 0 bases, with 9 bases between them. The CDR3 has 15 residues. CDR3 nucleotides: TGTGCCAGCAGCGTAGATCCCGGCTTGAACACTGAAGCTTTCTTT. This translates into CASSVDPGLNTEAFF.

CDR3 coding DNA: TGTGCCAGCAGCCCACTTCTAGGTGAGCAGTTCTTC. Translation gives CASSPLLGEQFF. V is TRBV14 and J is TRBJ2-1; the D is unclear. The CDR3 contains 12 residues. Deletions cut 4 bases from V and 9 bases from J, with 10 bases between. Germline assignment: CDR1 SGHDN and CDR2 FVKESK.

This clone was counted once. V and J are TRBV6-5 and TRBJ1-2; D is ambiguous. The CDR3 length is 12 residues. The germline gives CDR1 MNHEY, CDR2 SVGAGI. V lost 6 bases to trimming and J lost 1 base, with 6 bases between them. Written as DNA, the CDR3 is TGTGCCAGCAGGACAATTAACTATGGCTACACCTTC. This encodes CASRTINYGYTF.

The CDR3 nucleotides read TGTGCCAGCAGCTTAGGGACTCATAAGGGGGAGACCCAGTACTTC. Amino acids: CASSLGTHKGETQYF. The rearrangement links TRBV11-3 to TRBJ2-5; TRBD1 or TRBD2 may be the D gene (5 bases each). Trimming stripped 1 base from V and 5 bases from J, with 14 bases between. Germline CDR1 and CDR2: SGHNT and YENEEA. The CDR3 consists of 15 residues.

The V and J genes are TRBV7-9 and TRBJ2-1, with no clear D. Germline V gene data show CDR1 as SEHNR and CDR2 as FQNEAQ (reference sequence). There are 14 residues in the CDR3. V was trimmed by 3 bases and J by 5 bases, leaving 11 bases between them. CDR3 DNA sequence: TGTGCCAGCAGCTTTGTGGCCAGACACAATGAGCAGTTCTTC. As protein: CASSFVARHNEQFF.

The DNA for the CDR3 is TGTGCCAGCAGTGAAGGGGTGGCAGGGGGTTCCTACGAGCAGTACTTC. Its protein is CASSEGVAGGSYEQYF. This chain links TRBV2 with TRBJ2-7, with TRBD1 identical over 7 bases. The CDR3 extends over 16 amino acids. Per germline, CDR1 SNHLY and CDR2 FYNNEI. The ends lost 1 base at V and 1 base at J; junction bases unmatched: 7.

V gene TRBV7-3 combines with J gene TRBJ1-1; tentative D call: TRBD1 (6 bases). V was shortened by 2 bases and J by 0 bases, with 10 bases between the two germline ends. The CDR3 length is 15 residues. Germline V lookup: CDR1 SGHTA, CDR2 FQGTGA. The CDR3 coding sequence is TGTGCCAGCAGCTTATTCAGGGGTCTGAACACTGAAGCTTTCTTT. It specifies CASSLFRGLNTEAFF.

The chain joins TRBV19 to TRBJ2-7, with 8 nucleotides matching TRBD1. The CDR3 runs to 16 residues. CDR1 and CDR2 (germline): LNHDA, SQIVND (reference sequence). V lost 4 bases, J lost 3 bases, and 11 bases stayed unmatched. This CDR3 is CASSKESTGTGYEQYF. The CDR3 bases are TGTGCCAGTAGTAAAGAGTCAACCGGGACAGGCTACGAGCAGTACTTC.

The rearrangement joins TRBV27 to TRBJ2-2; 16 positions agree with TRBD2. With V trimmed by 4 bases and J by 3 bases, 11 bases remained unmatched. The CDR3 runs 20 residues. Germline V gene data show CDR1 as MNHEY and CDR2 as SMNVEV (reference sequence). The CDR3 sequence: CASSSPGLAGGPFDTGELFF. CDR3 sequence (DNA): TGTGCCAGCAGTTCCCCGGGACTAGCGGGAGGGCCATTCGACACCGGGGAGCTGTTTTTT.

The V gene is TRBV7-9, the J gene TRBJ1-4, with 8 nucleotides matching TRBD1. The CDR3 totals 16 residues. Germline V CDR1 and CDR2: SEHNR, FQNEAQ (reference sequence). V shed 4 bases, J shed 6 bases, and the junction held 10 bases outside the gene matches. The CDR3 nucleotides are TGTGCCAGCAGCTCAAATGGACAGGGCGAGTATGAAAAACTGTTTTTT. Residues: CASSSNGQGEYEKLFF.

In nucleotides, the CDR3 is TGTGCCAGCAGCTCAAGAGGAGAATACAATGAGCAGTTCTTC. Its protein product is CASSSRGEYNEQFF. This sequence joins TRBV9 and TRBJ2-1; no firm D call. Germline V CDR1 and CDR2: SGDLS, YYNGEE. V lost 4 bases to trimming and J lost 4 bases, with 12 bases between them. The CDR3 loop spans 14 amino acids. Looking up the rest from reference TRBV9 and TRBJ2-1 gives the full variable domain: DSGVTQTPKHLITATGQRVTLRCSPRSGDLSVYWYQQSLDQGLQFLIQYYNGEERAKGNILERFSAQQFPDLHSELNLSSLELGDSALYFCASSSRGEYNEQFFGPGTRLTVL.

The chain links TRBV5-4 to TRBJ1-1; D gene unclear. This CDR3 is 13 amino acids long. Germline lookup yields CDR1 SGHNT and CDR2 YYREEE (reference sequence). Trimming left V 5 bases short and J 7 bases short, with 15 bases between. CDR3 sequence (DNA): TGTGCCAGCAGTCCGGAGGGAAATTTTGAAGCTTTCTTT. It translates to CASSPEGNFEAFF.

This clone is a singleton in its sample. The sample holds other DNA sequences that translate to the same CDR3. The chain uses TRBV27 and TRBJ2-3; 7 nucleotides align to TRBD2. With V trimmed by 3 bases and J by 4 bases, 4 bases remained unmatched. CDR3 length equals 14 residues. Germline CDR1 reads MNHEY; CDR2 reads SMNVEV (reference sequence). The CDR3 bases are TGTGCCAGCAGTTTGGTGGGGGGGGCAGATACGCAGTATTTT. This sequence encodes CASSLVGGADTQYF.

V and J are TRBV7-9 and TRBJ2-5, with 7 bases aligning to TRBD1. Losses at the gene ends were 5 bases for V and 11 bases for J; bases not matched to a gene: 14. There are 14 residues in the CDR3. Germline CDR1 SEHNR, CDR2 FQNEAQ (reference sequence). Here the CDR3 DNA reads TGTGCCAGCAGCCATGACAGGGTTTGGTTTCAGCAGTACTTC. Its translation is CASSHDRVWFQQYF.